This TCR beta chain appears in the sequencing data of a study of shared clonotypes between healthy human individuals. Whole-study results and caveats: Only a few donors were included, so the genetic and exposure-history diversity represented was limited. Sampling covered blood only; tissue repertoires likely differ.

Regarding this clone: Its antigen is undetermined.

V lost 1 base and J 6 bases, leaving 7 bases between the germline ends. Germline V gene data show CDR1 as SGHVS and CDR2 as FQNEAQ. This CDR3 has 13 residues. Sequencing used immunoSEQ multiplex PCR; TCRdb keeps in-frame clones, though not all of them. This sample has about 470,000 clones, with about 85% found just once. The V gene is TRBV7-8, the J gene TRBJ1-5; the D gene is possibly TRBD1 (5 bases). The TCR originated in a woman aged 40 to 50 in good health. Some clones in this sample may be carry-over from other donors' samples. Sequenced: PBMCs. CDR3 sequence: CASSLDGGQPQHF. For the CDR3, the DNA is TGTGCCAGCAGCTTAGACGGGGGTCAGCCCCAGCATTTT.